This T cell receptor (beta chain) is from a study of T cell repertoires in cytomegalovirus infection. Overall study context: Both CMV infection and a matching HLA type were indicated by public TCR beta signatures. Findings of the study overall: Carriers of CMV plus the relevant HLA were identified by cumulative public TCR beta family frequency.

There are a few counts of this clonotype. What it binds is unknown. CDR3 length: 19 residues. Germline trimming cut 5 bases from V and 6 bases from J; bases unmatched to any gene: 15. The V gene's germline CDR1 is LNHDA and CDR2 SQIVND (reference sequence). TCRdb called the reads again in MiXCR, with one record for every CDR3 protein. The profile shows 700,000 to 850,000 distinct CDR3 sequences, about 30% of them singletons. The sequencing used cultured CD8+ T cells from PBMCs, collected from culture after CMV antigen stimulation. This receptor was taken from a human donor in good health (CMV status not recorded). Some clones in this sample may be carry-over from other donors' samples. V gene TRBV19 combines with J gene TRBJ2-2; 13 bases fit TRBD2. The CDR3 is CASSPGLAGYIGGSGELFF. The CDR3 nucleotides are TGTGCCAGTAGTCCGGGACTAGCGGGGTATATAGGAGGGTCCGGGGAGCTGTTTTTT.